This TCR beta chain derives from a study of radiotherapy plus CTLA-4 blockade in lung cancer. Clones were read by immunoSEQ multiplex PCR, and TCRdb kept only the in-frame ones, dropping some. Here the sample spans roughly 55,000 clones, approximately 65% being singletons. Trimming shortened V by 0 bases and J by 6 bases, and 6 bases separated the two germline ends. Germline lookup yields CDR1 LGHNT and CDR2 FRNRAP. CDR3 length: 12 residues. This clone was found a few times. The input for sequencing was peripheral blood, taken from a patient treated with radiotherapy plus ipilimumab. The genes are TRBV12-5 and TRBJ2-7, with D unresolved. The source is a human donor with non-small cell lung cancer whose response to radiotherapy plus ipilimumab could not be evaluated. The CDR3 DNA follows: TGTGCTAGTGGTTTGGTACTCTCCGAGCAGTACTTC. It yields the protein CASGLVLSEQYF. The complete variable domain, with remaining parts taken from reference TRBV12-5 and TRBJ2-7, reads DARVTQTPRHKVTEMGQEVTMRCQPILGHNTVFWYRQTMMQGLELLAYFRNRAPLDDSGMPKDRFSAEMPDATLATLKIQPSEPRDSAVYFCASGLVLSEQYFGPGTRLTVT.